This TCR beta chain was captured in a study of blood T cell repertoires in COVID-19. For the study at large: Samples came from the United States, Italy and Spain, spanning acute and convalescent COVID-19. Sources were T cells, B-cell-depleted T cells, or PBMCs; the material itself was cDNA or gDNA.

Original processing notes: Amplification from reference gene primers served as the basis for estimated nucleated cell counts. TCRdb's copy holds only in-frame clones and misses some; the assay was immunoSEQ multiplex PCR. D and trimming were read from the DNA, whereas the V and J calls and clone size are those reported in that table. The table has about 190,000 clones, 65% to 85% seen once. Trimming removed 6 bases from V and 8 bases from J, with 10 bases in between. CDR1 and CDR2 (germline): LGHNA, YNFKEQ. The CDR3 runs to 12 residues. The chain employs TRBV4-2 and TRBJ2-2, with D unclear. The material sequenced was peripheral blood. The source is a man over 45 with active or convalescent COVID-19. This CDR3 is CASSPGGGELFF. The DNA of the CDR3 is TGTGCCAGCAGTCCGGGTGGAGGGGAGCTGTTTTTT.